The T cell receptor (beta chain) under discussion was sequenced for a study of OX40 agonist ivuxolimab in advanced cancers. Study-wide context: Every patient in dose escalation had hepatocellular carcinoma, melanoma, renal cell or head and neck cancer. Patients with prior anti-PD-1, anti-PD-L1 or anti-CTLA-4 therapy were eligible; 40% had some. Partial responses were achieved by three patients, of whom one had hepatocellular carcinoma and two had cutaneous melanoma.

Trimming cost V 4 bases and J 5 bases, with 8 bases left between them. Germline V gene lookup returns CDR1 MGHRA and CDR2 YSYEKL. The CDR3 has 12 residues. Clones were sequenced by immunoSEQ multiplex PCR, and TCRdb holds only the in-frame ones, with some missing. The sample holds approximately 50,000 clones, 80% seen once. The origin of this receptor is an adult with an advanced solid tumor such as melanoma, head and neck, liver or kidney cancer. The chain is built from TRBV4-1 and TRBJ2-5; maybe TRBD1 (5 bases). The sample consisted of CD4+ or CD8+ T cells sorted from blood, taken in a trial of the OX40 agonist ivuxolimab. The CDR3 DNA sequence: TGCGCCAGCAGCCGGGGCTCGGAGACCCAGTACTTC. It specifies CASSRGSETQYF.